Presented here are 19 T cell receptor beta chains from one specimen sequenced in a study of blood T cell repertoires in COVID-19. Some clones are missing from TCRdb's copy, which holds only in-frame ones; the method was immunoSEQ multiplex PCR. The data contain some 21,000 clones, over 65% of them singletons. Material: peripheral blood. These receptors were collected from a human donor in a cohort sampled during active or convalescent COVID-19.

V gene TRBV13 combines with J gene TRBJ1-2, with 10 bases identical to TRBD1. The V gene's germline CDR1 is PRHDT and CDR2 FYEKMQ (reference sequence). V trimming: 6 bases; J trimming: 5 bases; junction bases outside the gene matches: 9. The CDR3 covers 15 residues. In DNA, the CDR3 is TGTGCCAGCAGTCGGAACCCGGGACAGGGGTATGGCTACACCTTC. It translates to CASSRNPGQGYGYTF. The entire variable domain, with the rest obtained from reference TRBV13 and TRBJ1-2, is as follows: AAGVIQSPRHLIKEKRETATLKCYPIPRHDTVYWYQQGPGQDPQFLISFYEKMQSDKGSIPDRFSAQQFSDYHSELNMSSLELGDSALYFCASSRNPGQGYGYTFGSGTRLTVV.

This chain joins TRBV10-2 and TRBJ2-5; a weak D match, TRBD2 (6 bases). The CDR3 is 12 amino acids. Per the germline V gene, CDR1 is WSHSY and CDR2 is SAAADI. The V and J ends lost 6 bases and 2 bases respectively, with 7 bases between them. The chain's CDR3 is CASSGGQETQYF. The CDR3 DNA reads TGCGCCAGCAGCGGGGGACAAGAGACCCAGTACTTC.

The chain couples TRBV4-3 to TRBJ1-1; unclear D gene. CDR1 is LGHNA and CDR2 is YSLEER in the germline V gene. V dropped 0 bases and J dropped 3 bases, with 11 bases sitting between them. The CDR3 runs to 15 residues. The CDR3 reads CASSQDGDPHTEAFF. CDR3 coding DNA: TGCGCCAGCAGCCAAGATGGAGACCCCCACACTGAAGCTTTCTTT.

This rearrangement joins TRBV27 to TRBJ2-3; 10 positions match TRBD2. The ends lost 5 bases at V and 5 bases at J; junction bases unmatched: 4. CDR3 length equals 14 residues. CDR1 is MNHEY and CDR2 is SMNVEV in the germline V gene (reference sequence). CDR3 residues: CASSPRTSGDTQYF. CDR3 DNA: TGTGCCAGCAGTCCTCGGACTAGCGGAGATACGCAGTATTTT.

The V gene is TRBV5-6, the J gene TRBJ2-2, with 7 positions matching TRBD1. J lost 5 bases, V lost 3 bases, and 4 bases had no gene match. CDR1 and CDR2 (germline): SGHDT, YYEEEE. CDR3 length equals 14 residues. CDR3 amino acids: CASSSDRSTGELFF. DNA of the CDR3: TGTGCCAGCAGCTCGGACAGGTCGACCGGGGAGCTGTTTTTT. Complete variable domain (other parts from reference TRBV5-6 and TRBJ2-2): DAGVTQSPTHLIKTRGQQVTLRCSPKSGHDTVSWYQQALGQGPQFIFQYYEEEERQRGNFPDRFSGHQFPNYSSELNVNALLLGDSALYLCASSSDRSTGELFFGEGSRLTVL.

This clone was recorded at least ten times. This chain joins TRBV4-1 and TRBJ2-5; a weak D match, TRBD1 (5 bases). CDR3 size: 13 residues. Trimming took off 3 bases at V and 4 bases at J, with 9 bases between the two ends. Germline CDR1 MGHRA, CDR2 YSYEKL. The CDR3 coding sequence is TGCGCCAGCAGCCAGTGGCAGGGAGAGACCCAGTACTTC. Translating gives CASSQWQGETQYF.

This chain uses TRBV28 with TRBJ2-7; no reliable D call. This CDR3 has 14 amino acids. Germline V gene lookup returns CDR1 MDHEN and CDR2 SYDVKM. The ends were cut back, 7 bases at V and 2 bases at J, with 15 bases in the middle. CDR3 protein: CASTPHDTAYEQYF. CDR3 coding DNA: TGTGCCAGCACCCCGCACGACACGGCCTACGAGCAGTACTTC.

This chain joins TRBV6-5 and TRBJ2-1; 13 positions match TRBD2. This CDR3 has 13 residues. Germline V gives CDR1 MNHEY, CDR2 SVGAGI. J was trimmed by 7 bases and V by 6 bases; bases with no gene match: 0. The CDR3 loop is CASRLAGGNEQFF. The CDR3 DNA reads as TGTGCCAGCAGACTAGCGGGAGGGAATGAGCAGTTCTTC.

The chain uses TRBV30 and TRBJ2-7; D perhaps matches TRBD2 (7 bases). This CDR3 spans 16 amino acids. Germline V gene data show CDR1 as GTSNPN and CDR2 as SVGIG (reference sequence). V was clipped by 0 bases and J by 2 bases, with 17 bases between them. CDR3 loop: CAWSVLGRAGAYEQYF. CDR3 nucleotide sequence: TGTGCCTGGAGTGTATTGGGGAGGGCAGGGGCCTACGAGCAGTACTTC.

This clone was seen just once. This sample includes further DNA sequences coding for the same CDR3. The chain joins TRBV5-1 to TRBJ1-1; D uncertain. Germline assignment: CDR1 SGHRS and CDR2 YFSETQ. V gave up 1 base and J gave up 1 base, with 5 bases separating them. This CDR3 comprises 13 residues. The CDR3 DNA is TGCGCCAGCAGCTTGCAGGAGAACACTGAAGCTTTCTTT. This sequence encodes CASSLQENTEAFF.

This clone appeared a few times. V gene TRBV28 combines with J gene TRBJ1-6; possible D gene TRBD1, 6 bases. CDR1 and CDR2 (germline): MDHEN, SYDVKM. The V end lost 3 bases, the J end lost 0 bases, and 18 bases lay between the germline ends. This CDR3 contains 19 residues. The CDR3 nucleotides are TGTGCCAGCAGTTTGGGAGGGGGATACTTGAGCTCCTATAATTCACCCCTCCACTTT. As protein: CASSLGGGYLSSYNSPLHF.

In this sample, this clone turned up once. This chain connects TRBV7-8 to TRBJ2-7, with 8 nucleotides matching TRBD1. Trimming took 0 bases from V and 7 from J; bases not matched to a gene: 14. This CDR3 has 17 amino acids. Germline CDR1 reads SGHVS; CDR2 reads FQNEAQ. CDR3 sequence (DNA): TGTGCCAGCAGCTTAGCGCCCATCCCGACAGGGGTTAGGGAGCAGTACTTC. Its protein is CASSLAPIPTGVREQYF.

J is TRBJ2-6 and V is TRBV4-3; TRBD1 agrees at 8 bases. This CDR3 contains 17 residues. Germline V gives CDR1 LGHNA, CDR2 YSLEER. V was pared by 3 bases and J by 2 bases, with 6 bases of the junction left unmatched. The CDR3 loop reads CASSHQQGGAGANVLTF. The CDR3 DNA reads as TGCGCCAGCAGCCACCAACAGGGGGGCGCTGGGGCCAACGTCCTGACTTTC.

The chain employs TRBV29-1 and TRBJ2-7; 10 nucleotides agree with TRBD2. Germline loops: CDR1 SQVTM, CDR2 ANQGSEA. The CDR3 length is 14 residues. With V trimmed by 4 bases and J by 7 bases, 10 bases remained unmatched. This chain's CDR3 is CSVASGRAVWEQYF. In DNA form, the CDR3 reads TGCAGCGTTGCAAGCGGGAGGGCCGTGTGGGAGCAGTACTTC.

The V gene is TRBV7-8, the J gene TRBJ2-7; D might be TRBD1 (6 bases). CDR3 length: 16 residues. Germline CDR1 SGHVS, CDR2 FQNEAQ. Trimming shortened V by 5 bases and J by 0 bases, and 17 bases separated the two germline ends. CDR3 loop: CASSPLTGKFSYEQYF. The CDR3 DNA is TGTGCCAGCAGCCCGTTGACAGGCAAGTTCTCCTACGAGCAGTACTTC.

The rearrangement joins TRBV15 to TRBJ2-3, with 7 bases identical to TRBD1. Germline values: CDR1 LNHNV, CDR2 YYDKDF (reference sequence). The V segment lost 0 bases and the J segment 8 bases; nucleotides outside the gene matches: 23. The CDR3 sequence is 20 residues long. The CDR3, as DNA: TGTGCCACCAGCAGAGATCTAGGGGGCCCACCCGACTGGGTAGATGGTACGCAGTATTTT. As protein: CATSRDLGGPPDWVDGTQYF. Complete variable domain (other parts from reference TRBV15 and TRBJ2-3): DAMVIQNPRYQVTQFGKPVTLSCSQTLNHNVMYWYQQKSSQAPKLLFHYYDKDFNNEADTPDNFQSRRPNTSFCFLDIRSPGLGDTAMYLCATSRDLGGPPDWVDGTQYFGPGTRLTVL.

The chain has TRBV7-6 and TRBJ1-5; the D is unclear. The CDR3 sequence is 16 residues long. Trimming cost V 1 base and J 0 bases, with 10 bases left between them. CDR1 SGHVS and CDR2 FNYEAQ come from the germline V gene. In nucleotides, the CDR3 is TGTGCCAGCAGCTTAGGTTTCGGAGATAGCAATCAGCCCCAGCATTTT. This codes for CASSLGFGDSNQPQHF. Variable domain in full (rest from reference TRBV7-6 and TRBJ1-5): GAGVSQSPRYKVTKRGQDVALRCDPISGHVSLYWYRQALGQGPEFLTYFNYEAQQDKSGLPNDRFSAERPEGSISTLTIQRTEQRDSAMYRCASSLGFGDSNQPQHFGDGTRLSIL.

This chain uses TRBV28 with TRBJ1-3, with D tentatively TRBD1 (6 bases). Germline V gene sequence: CDR1 MDHEN, CDR2 SYDVKM. The CDR3 loop spans 14 amino acids. V dropped 6 bases and J dropped 4 bases, with 13 bases sitting between them. The DNA for the CDR3 is TGTGCCAGCAGGTCCACAGGGCTCGGAAACACCATATATTTT. Amino acid sequence: CASRSTGLGNTIYF.

This clone has just a few counts. CDR3 DNA sequence: TGTGCCAGCAGTCGAGCGATCTCTGGAAACACCATATATTTT. This translates into CASSRAISGNTIYF. J is TRBJ1-3 and V is TRBV6-5; D is uncertain. Germline lookup yields CDR1 MNHEY and CDR2 SVGAGI. Between the trimmed V and J ends, which lost 5 bases and 0 bases, there was a span of 8 bases. CDR3 length: 14 residues.